The 29 T cell receptor beta chains reported below all come from one sample, sequenced in a study of cytomegalovirus exposure and HLA in healthy donors. With 60 Vbeta and 13 Jbeta primers, the PCR was carried out. Here immunoSEQ multiplex PCR was the method, and the copy in TCRdb shows in-frame clones only, minus some. The repertoire has over 70,000 clones, 75% to 90% of them found once; the top ten carry about 30%. Sequences were obtained from PBMCs. These receptors were collected from a man in his forties or fifties in good health and CMV-seropositive.

CDR3 residues: CASSLMGHVSTDTQYF. The DNA of the CDR3 is TGTGCCAGCAGCTTAATGGGGCACGTGAGCACAGATACGCAGTATTTT. The chain couples TRBV7-3 to TRBJ2-3; D is perhaps TRBD1 (5 bases). Looked up from germline, CDR1 is SGHTA and CDR2 is FQGTGA. V was clipped by 1 base and J by 0 bases, with 11 bases between them. There are 16 residues in the CDR3.

The J gene is TRBJ2-7, the V gene TRBV6-5, with a possible D match to TRBD1 (5 bases). Trimming stripped 8 bases from V and 1 base from J, with 9 bases between. The germline V gene encodes CDR1 MNHEY and CDR2 SVGAGI. This CDR3 region has 12 residues. The CDR3 DNA follows: TGTGCCAGCCAGACAGATTCCTACGAGCAGTACTTC. It codes for CASQTDSYEQYF.

V usage is TRBV15 and J usage is TRBJ1-2; no reliable D call. The CDR3 totals 15 residues. V lost 0 bases, J lost 0 bases, and 8 bases lay in between. Germline CDR1 LNHNV, CDR2 YYDKDF (reference sequence). CDR3 in amino acids: CATSRDGGPNYGYTF. The DNA for the CDR3 is TGTGCCACCAGCAGAGATGGTGGGCCTAACTATGGCTACACCTTC.

The gene calls are TRBV5-1 and TRBJ2-1, with TRBD2 identical over 12 bases. Looked up from germline, CDR1 is SGHRS and CDR2 is YFSETQ. The CDR3 is made up of 14 amino acids. The V gene end was trimmed by 7 bases and the J gene end by 6 bases; junction bases not matched to a gene: 5. Written as DNA, the CDR3 is TGCGCCAGCGCCGGACTAGCGGGAAGCAATGAGCAGTTCTTC. Its protein is CASAGLAGSNEQFF.

The V call is TRBV11-3, the J call TRBJ2-7; 7 bases are a match to TRBD2. The CDR3 consists of 15 residues. Germline V gene sequence: CDR1 SGHNT, CDR2 YENEEA. Trimming took 1 base from V and 5 from J; bases not matched to a gene: 8. The CDR3 reads CASSLGGRAFDEQYF. The CDR3 DNA sequence: TGTGCCAGCAGCTTAGGTGGGAGGGCGTTCGACGAGCAGTACTTC.

The CDR3 sequence: CSVMGQGDFRYGYTF. The DNA for the CDR3 is TGCAGCGTGATGGGACAGGGGGACTTTCGCTATGGCTACACCTTC. V and J are TRBV29-1 and TRBJ1-2; 11 nucleotides line up with TRBD1. Trimming at V came to 6 bases and at J to 4 bases, leaving 10 bases not matched to a gene. The CDR3 length is 15 residues. In germline, CDR1 is SQVTM, CDR2 ANQGSEA. Drawing the rest from reference TRBV29-1 and TRBJ1-2, the complete variable domain is SAVISQKPSRDICQRGTSLTIQCQVDSQVTMMFWYRQQPGQSLTLIATANQGSEATYESGFVIDKFPISRPNLTFSTLTVSNMSPEDSSIYLCSVMGQGDFRYGYTFGSGTRLTVV.

This chain joins TRBV19 and TRBJ2-2; TRBD2 agrees at 9 bases. CDR3 length equals 17 residues. Per germline, CDR1 LNHDA and CDR2 SQIVND (reference sequence). The junction had 10 bases not matched to a gene; V was cut back by 3 bases and J by 5 bases. CDR3 sequence (DNA): TGTGCCAGTAGTATGTTGGCGGGAGGGCCACGGACCGGGGAGCTGTTTTTT. Translated: CASSMLAGGPRTGELFF.

The chain links TRBV19 to TRBJ1-4; D is uncertain. Looked up from germline, CDR1 is LNHDA and CDR2 is SQIVND (reference sequence). The CDR3 spans 16 residues. V lost 4 bases to trimming and J lost 8 bases, with 20 bases between them. CDR3 nucleotides: TGTGCCAGTAGTAACCTCCCGGGGATATATTCCGAAAAACTGTTTTTT. It translates to CASSNLPGIYSEKLFF.

This clone was recorded at least ten times. The CDR3 reads CASSSGRGLAVNEQFF. The DNA for the CDR3 is TGTGCCAGCAGCTCGGGGCGGGGACTAGCGGTCAATGAGCAGTTCTTC. The chain combines TRBV7-3 with TRBJ2-1; 11 bases align to TRBD2. Unmatched junction bases numbered 8, after V lost 4 bases and J lost 6 bases. The germline gives CDR1 SGHTA, CDR2 FQGTGA. The CDR3 extends over 16 amino acids.

This clone was picked up one time. The gene calls are TRBV18 and TRBJ2-3; 11 bases are shared with TRBD2. Germline loops: CDR1 KGHSH, CDR2 LQKENI. J was trimmed by 8 bases and V by 0 bases; bases with no gene match: 4. The CDR3 covers 15 residues. The DNA of the CDR3 is TGTGCCAGCTCACCACCTGGACTAGCGGGTGGTACGCAGTATTTT. Amino acid sequence: CASSPPGLAGGTQYF. The variable domain in full, completed from reference TRBV18 and TRBJ2-3, reads NAGVMQNPRHLVRRRGQEARLRCSPMKGHSHVYWYRQLPEEGLKFMVYLQKENIIDESGMPKERFSAEFPKEGPSILRIQQVVRGDSAAYFCASSPPGLAGGTQYFGPGTRLTVL.

V gene TRBV2 combines with J gene TRBJ1-2; tentative D call: TRBD1 (6 bases). The CDR3 is 11 residues long. CDR1 SNHLY and CDR2 FYNNEI come from the germline V gene. The V and J ends lost 8 bases and 7 bases respectively, with 11 bases between them. CDR3: CASRGAGGYTF. DNA for the CDR3: TGTGCCAGCCGGGGGGCGGGTGGCTACACCTTC.

The sample holds a few counts of this clone. This chain links TRBV18 with TRBJ2-2; TRBD2 might be the D (5 bases). The V and J ends lost 0 bases and 1 base respectively, with 9 bases between them. Germline V CDR1 and CDR2: KGHSH, LQKENI. This CDR3 contains 16 residues. CDR3 nucleotides: TGTGCCAGCTCACCACCGACCGGACTGAACACCGGGGAGCTGTTTTTT. Translation gives CASSPPTGLNTGELFF.

This chain links TRBV4-2 with TRBJ2-3; TRBD2 aligns across 8 bases. The J segment lost 4 bases and the V segment lost 5 bases, leaving 8 bases of the junction unmatched. The CDR3 covers 15 residues. In germline, CDR1 is LGHNA, CDR2 YNFKEQ. The CDR3 spells CASSDPGGVPDTQYF. DNA of the CDR3: TGTGCCAGCAGCGACCCGGGAGGGGTCCCAGATACGCAGTATTTT.

The J gene is TRBJ2-2, the V gene TRBV30, with TRBD2 identical over 7 bases. CDR1 is GTSNPN and CDR2 is SVGIG in the germline V gene (reference sequence). V lost 2 bases to trimming and J lost 2 bases; unmatched junction nucleotides: 5. CDR3 length: 15 amino acids. CDR3 residues: CAWSRASGNTGELFF. CDR3 DNA sequence: TGTGCCTGGAGTAGGGCTAGCGGAAACACCGGGGAGCTGTTTTTT.

The rearrangement uses TRBV2 and TRBJ2-3, with 7 bases fitting TRBD2. CDR1 SNHLY and CDR2 FYNNEI come from the germline V gene. CDR3 length: 13 residues. Trimming took 8 bases from V and 0 from J; bases not matched to a gene: 2. The DNA of the CDR3 is TGTGCCAGCTCTAGCGGTAGCACAGATACGCAGTATTTT. Translating gives CASSSGSTDTQYF.

This chain joins TRBV27 and TRBJ2-7; a weak D match, TRBD1 (6 bases). V shed 6 bases and J shed 6 bases, with 18 bases lying between them. Germline CDR1 and CDR2: MNHEY and SMNVEV (reference sequence). This CDR3 has 14 amino acids. CDR3 region: CASSPMGAGAEQYF. The CDR3 bases are TGTGCCAGCAGCCCTATGGGGGCAGGGGCCGAGCAGTACTTC.

J is TRBJ2-7 and V is TRBV30; 7 bases are a match to TRBD1. Germline V gives CDR1 GTSNPN, CDR2 SVGIG (reference sequence). This CDR3 has 13 residues. The junction had 8 bases not matched to a gene; V was cut back by 2 bases and J by 7 bases. In nucleotides, the CDR3 is TGTGCCTGGAGTAGGGACAGATTCTTTGAGCAGTACTTC. Encoded protein: CAWSRDRFFEQYF.

The CDR3 sequence: CASSLGGGGLEQYF. The CDR3 DNA reads TGTGCCAGCAGCTTGGGGGGTGGAGGGCTCGAGCAGTACTTC. This chain joins TRBV5-6 and TRBJ2-7; weak D call: TRBD2 (6 bases). V lost 0 bases and J 6 bases, leaving 13 bases between the germline ends. CDR1 and CDR2 from the germline V gene are SGHDT and YYEEEE. This CDR3 spans 14 amino acids.

The V and J genes are TRBV30 and TRBJ2-3; D unclear. The CDR3 runs to 17 residues. Germline assignment: CDR1 GTSNPN and CDR2 SVGIG (reference sequence). Trimming pared 2 bases from V and 0 bases from J, leaving 18 bases between. The CDR3 DNA is TGTGCCTGGAGTACTATCAGTCCAGACGGAAGCACAGATACGCAGTATTTT. Its translation: CAWSTISPDGSTDTQYF.

The chain uses TRBV15 and TRBJ1-2, with 9 bases identical to TRBD1. This CDR3 is built from 16 residues. Germline loops: CDR1 LNHNV, CDR2 YYDKDF (reference sequence). The trim removed 4 bases at V and 8 bases at J, leaving 14 bases unmatched. For the CDR3, the DNA is TGTGCCACCAGCACCGTTGACACAGGGGGCGGACCGGGCTACACCTTC. It encodes CATSTVDTGGGPGYTF.

As to this clone: This CDR3 fails to terminate in the conserved phenylalanine or tryptophan, so it likely reflects a read error. The chain has TRBV4-2 and TRBJ1-2; 8 bases agree with TRBD1. CDR1 is LGHNA, CDR2 YNFKEQ, per germline. The CDR3 covers 14 residues. The V and J ends lost 1 base and 6 bases, in that order; junction bases with no gene match: 4. The CDR3 loop is CASSQGTGTDGYTL. CDR3 coding DNA: TGTGCCAGCAGCCAAGGGACAGGGACGGATGGCTACACCCTC.

The chain is built from TRBV15 and TRBJ2-3; 7 nucleotides agree with TRBD1. With V trimmed by 4 bases and J by 3 bases, 4 bases remained unmatched. CDR1 is LNHNV, CDR2 YYDKDF, per germline (reference sequence). The CDR3 extends over 14 amino acids. The CDR3 bases are TGTGCCACCAGCACAAGACAGGGTACAGATACGCAGTATTTT. It codes for CATSTRQGTDTQYF.

The chain has TRBV29-1 and TRBJ2-2, with D tentatively TRBD2 (5 bases). CDR3 size: 14 residues. Germline loops: CDR1 SQVTM, CDR2 ANQGSEA. Trimming stripped 4 bases from V and 0 bases from J, with 9 bases between. CDR3 DNA: TGCAGCGTTGGAGAACTAGCGAACACCGGGGAGCTGTTTTTT. Its translation is CSVGELANTGELFF.

The chain is built from TRBV5-1 and TRBJ1-5; D may be TRBD1 (6 bases). Germline V gene lookup returns CDR1 SGHRS and CDR2 YFSETQ. The CDR3 loop spans 15 amino acids. The ends were cut back, 0 bases at V and 3 bases at J, with 10 bases in the middle. CDR3 nucleotide sequence: TGCGCCAGCAGCTTGGAAGGGGGTTACAATCAGCCCCAGCATTTT. Amino acid sequence: CASSLEGGYNQPQHF.

The V gene is TRBV29-1, the J gene TRBJ2-5; D is perhaps TRBD2 (5 bases). Germline values: CDR1 SQVTM, CDR2 ANQGSEA. The CDR3 has 11 amino acids. V lost 5 bases and J 3 bases, leaving 7 bases between the germline ends. CDR3 region: CSVFGEETQYF. CDR3 DNA sequence: TGCAGCGTTTTCGGGGAAGAGACCCAGTACTTC.

V is TRBV4-2 and J is TRBJ2-7; 7 bases are a match to TRBD1. The CDR3 consists of 15 residues. With V trimmed by 1 base and J by 5 bases, 8 bases remained unmatched. Germline-derived CDR1 and CDR2 are LGHNA and YNFKEQ. DNA for the CDR3: TGTGCCAGCAGCCAAGCCGTAGGGACAGTCGACGAGCAGTACTTC. Translating gives CASSQAVGTVDEQYF.

The rearrangement uses TRBV7-9 and TRBJ2-3, with TRBD1 identical over 8 bases. CDR1 SEHNR and CDR2 FQNEAQ come from the germline V gene (reference sequence). The CDR3 spans 14 residues. Trimming took 2 bases from V and 4 from J; bases not matched to a gene: 2. In nucleotides, the CDR3 is TGTGCCAGCAGCTTACAGACAGGGGCAGATACGCAGTATTTT. Translating it yields CASSLQTGADTQYF. The whole variable domain, remainder taken from reference TRBV7-9 and TRBJ2-3, is DTGVSQNPRHKITKRGQNVTFRCDPISEHNRLYWYRQTLGQGPEFLTYFQNEAQLEKSRLLSDRFSAERPKGSFSTLEIQRTEQGDSAMYLCASSLQTGADTQYFGPGTRLTVL.

V and J are TRBV30 and TRBJ2-3; D gene uncertain. CDR1 GTSNPN and CDR2 SVGIG come from the germline V gene (reference sequence). The CDR3 is 11 residues long. V was clipped by 3 bases and J by 3 bases, with 4 bases between them. The CDR3 reads CAWSLTDTQYF. The CDR3 coding sequence is TGTGCCTGGAGCCTAACAGATACGCAGTATTTT.

The DNA for the CDR3 is TGTGCCAGCAGCGGACTAGCGGGATCCTACGAGCAGTACTTC. Protein: CASSGLAGSYEQYF. V usage is TRBV6-1 and J usage is TRBJ2-7, with 12 positions matching TRBD2. CDR1 MNHNS and CDR2 SASEGT come from the germline V gene. The CDR3 covers 14 residues. J lost 1 base, V lost 6 bases, and 1 base had no gene match.